This T cell receptor (beta chain) was captured by sequencing in a study of vaccination effects on CD4 cells after COVID-19. Study overall: Each participant was given two doses of one vaccine (BNT162b2 or mRNA-1273). General study results and limits: Common cold coronaviruses were cross-recognized by only 1 of 255 vaccine-induced clones in healthy vaccinees. Marked clonal contraction was seen late after vaccination (in both infection- and vaccine-induced clones).

Details on this clone: What it recognizes is unknown.

TCRdb keeps only in-frame clones here, not all; method: immunoSEQ multiplex PCR. The data contain around 79,000 clones, approximately 74% of them singletons. J was trimmed by 7 bases and V by 5 bases; bases with no gene match: 8. Germline V gene lookup returns CDR1 SGHTS and CDR2 YDEGEE. CDR3 length: 14 amino acids. Using viral peptide pools, the ViraFEST assay grew out antigen-specific CD4+ T cells prior to sequencing. CD4+ T cell isolation took place after nine to eleven days of culture. Vaccinated participants had no history of SARS-CoV-2 infection and tested negative for nucleocapsid antibodies. Sequencing was performed on CD4+ T cells from PBMCs cultured with HCoV-229E spike peptides, taken before COVID-19 vaccination. V gene TRBV5-8 combines with J gene TRBJ2-5; 10 bases match TRBD1. This sequence originates from a human donor who received a COVID-19 vaccine. In DNA, the CDR3 is TGTGCCAGCAGTCCCGGGACAGGGGATGTGACCCAGTACTTC. This codes for CASSPGTGDVTQYF.